This TCR beta chain came from a study of CD8 T cells in ankylosing spondylitis. Study findings and constraints: The study identified a TCR beta motif of seven or eight highly homologous variants that appeared characteristic of ankylosing spondylitis blood. Disease-linked clones reportedly concentrated significantly in matched ankylosing spondylitis synovial fluid.

Germline CDR1 is SGHRS and CDR2 is YFSETQ. This CDR3 region has 15 residues. V dropped 0 bases and J dropped 5; count of bases not matched to a gene: 5. Notes on this clonotype: As yet, its antigen is unknown.

A quantitative 5'-RACE method, one with molecular barcodes, was used to make TCR beta libraries. TCRdb passed the 5' RACE reads through MiXCR, listing each CDR3 protein once. The table lists about 440,000 distinct CDR3 sequences, approximately 17% of them singletons. The TCR sequence derives from a male donor with ankylosing spondylitis. The chain joins TRBV5-1 to TRBJ1-2; 9 nucleotides match TRBD1. The sequencing input was blood, either unsorted or a sorted T cell fraction (not recorded which). CDR3 nucleotide sequence: TGCGCCAGCAGCTTGGCCTCGGGACAGGGATATGGCTACACCTTC. This gives the protein CASSLASGQGYGYTF.